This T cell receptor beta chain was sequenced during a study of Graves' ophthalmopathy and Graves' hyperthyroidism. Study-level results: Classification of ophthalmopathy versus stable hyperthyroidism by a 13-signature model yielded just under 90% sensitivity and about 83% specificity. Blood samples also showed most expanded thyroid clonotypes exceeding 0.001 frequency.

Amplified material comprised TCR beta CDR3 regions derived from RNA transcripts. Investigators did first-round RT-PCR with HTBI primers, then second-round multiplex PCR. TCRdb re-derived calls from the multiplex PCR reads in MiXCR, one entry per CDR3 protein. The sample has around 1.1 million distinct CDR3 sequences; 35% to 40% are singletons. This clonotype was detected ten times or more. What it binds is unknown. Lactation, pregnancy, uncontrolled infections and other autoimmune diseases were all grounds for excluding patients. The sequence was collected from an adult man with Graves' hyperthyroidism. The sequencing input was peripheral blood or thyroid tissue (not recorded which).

The CDR3 nucleotides read TGTGCCAGCAGCCAAAAAGGACAGACGGGGAATTCACCCCTCCACTTT. Protein sequence: CASSQKGQTGNSPLHF. V gene TRBV4-2 combines with J gene TRBJ1-6; perhaps TRBD1 as D (6 bases). V shed 2 bases and J shed 7 bases, with 15 bases lying between them. Per the germline V gene, CDR1 is LGHNA and CDR2 is YNFKEQ. The CDR3 spans 16 residues.